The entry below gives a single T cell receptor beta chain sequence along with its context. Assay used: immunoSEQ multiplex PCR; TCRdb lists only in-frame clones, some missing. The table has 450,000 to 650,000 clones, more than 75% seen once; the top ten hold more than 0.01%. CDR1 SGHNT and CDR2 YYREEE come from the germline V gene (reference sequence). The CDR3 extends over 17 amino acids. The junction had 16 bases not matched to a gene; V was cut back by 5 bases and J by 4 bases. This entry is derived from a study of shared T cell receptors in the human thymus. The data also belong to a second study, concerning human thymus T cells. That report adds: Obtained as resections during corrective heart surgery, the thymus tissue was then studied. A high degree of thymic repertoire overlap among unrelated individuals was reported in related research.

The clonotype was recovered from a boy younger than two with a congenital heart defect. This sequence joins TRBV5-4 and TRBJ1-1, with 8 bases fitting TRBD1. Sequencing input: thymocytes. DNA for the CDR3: TGTGCCAGCAGGGGACCGGGACAGGTAGAAGACGGCACTGAAGCTTTCTTT. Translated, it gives CASRGPGQVEDGTEAFF.